This TCR beta chain was sequenced during a study of T cells in Graves' hyperthyroidism and ophthalmopathy. Regarding the study as a whole: Prediction of ophthalmopathy progression came a median roughly 7.1 months pre-onset. Ophthalmopathy and stable hyperthyroidism were separated by a 13 V-J model.

TCR beta CDR3 region amplification was performed from RNA transcripts. In the first-round RT-PCR of the TCR CDR3, the HTBI primer set was used. TCRdb analysed the multiplex PCR reads with MiXCR anew, one entry per CDR3 protein. The sample shows hundreds of thousands of distinct CDR3 sequences, 15% to 20% of them seen only once. This clonotype has a handful of counts. Its antigen is as yet unknown. The CDR3 runs 13 residues. With 4 bases removed from V and 5 bases from J, the gap between germline ends came to 8 bases. Germline V gene lookup returns CDR1 LNHDA and CDR2 SQIVND (reference sequence). Pregnant or lactating patients were excluded, as were those with uncontrolled infection or other autoimmune disease. Out of 10 ml of fresh peripheral blood came the PBMCs.

V usage is TRBV19 and J usage is TRBJ2-2; D not certain. The receptor's source is a man in his forties or fifties with Graves' ophthalmopathy. The specimen was blood. The CDR3 DNA follows: TGTGCCAGTAGTACCCTACGGACCGGGGAGCTGTTTTTT. This gives the protein CASSTLRTGELFF.